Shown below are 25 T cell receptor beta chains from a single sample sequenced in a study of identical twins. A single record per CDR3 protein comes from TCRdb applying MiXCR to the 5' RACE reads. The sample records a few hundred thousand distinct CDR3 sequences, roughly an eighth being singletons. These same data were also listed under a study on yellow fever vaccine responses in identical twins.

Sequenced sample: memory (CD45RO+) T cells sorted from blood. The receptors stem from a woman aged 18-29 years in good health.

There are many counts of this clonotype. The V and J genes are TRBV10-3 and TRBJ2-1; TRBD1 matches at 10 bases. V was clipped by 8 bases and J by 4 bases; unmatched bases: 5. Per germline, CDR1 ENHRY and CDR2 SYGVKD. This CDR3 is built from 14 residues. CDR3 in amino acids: CAIAGTGAYNEQFF. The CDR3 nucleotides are TGTGCCATCGCCGGGACAGGGGCGTACAATGAGCAGTTCTTC.

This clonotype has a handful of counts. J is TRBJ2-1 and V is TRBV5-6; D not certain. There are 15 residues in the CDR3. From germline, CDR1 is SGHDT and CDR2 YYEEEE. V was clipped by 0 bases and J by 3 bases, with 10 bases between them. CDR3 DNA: TGTGCCAGCAGCTTGGGTAAGGTCGGCTACAATGAGCAGTTCTTC. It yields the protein CASSLGKVGYNEQFF.

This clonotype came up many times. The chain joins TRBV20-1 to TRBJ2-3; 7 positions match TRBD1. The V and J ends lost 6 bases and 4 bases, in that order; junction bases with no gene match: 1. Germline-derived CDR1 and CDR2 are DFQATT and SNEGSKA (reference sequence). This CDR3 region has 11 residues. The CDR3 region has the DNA TGCAGTGCGACAGGGTCAGATACGCAGTATTTT. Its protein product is CSATGSDTQYF.

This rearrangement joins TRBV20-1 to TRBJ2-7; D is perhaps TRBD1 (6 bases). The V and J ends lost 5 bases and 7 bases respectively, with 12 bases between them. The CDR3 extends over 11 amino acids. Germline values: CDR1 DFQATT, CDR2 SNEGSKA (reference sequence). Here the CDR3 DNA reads TGCAGTGCTCTACAGGGTTGGGAGCAGTACTTC. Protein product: CSALQGWEQYF.

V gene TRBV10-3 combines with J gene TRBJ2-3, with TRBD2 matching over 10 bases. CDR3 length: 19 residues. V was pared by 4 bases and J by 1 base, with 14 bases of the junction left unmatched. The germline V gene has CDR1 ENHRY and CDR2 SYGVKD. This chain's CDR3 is CAISGVYGLAEKRTDTQYF. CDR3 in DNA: TGTGCCATCAGTGGTGTTTATGGACTAGCGGAAAAACGCACAGATACGCAGTATTTT.

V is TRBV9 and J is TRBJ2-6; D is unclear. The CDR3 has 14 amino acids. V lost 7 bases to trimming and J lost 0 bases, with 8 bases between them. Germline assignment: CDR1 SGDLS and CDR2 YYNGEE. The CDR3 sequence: CASSLHSGANVLTF. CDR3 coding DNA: TGTGCCAGCTCCCTCCACTCTGGGGCCAACGTCCTGACTTTC. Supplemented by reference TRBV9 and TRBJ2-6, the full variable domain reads DSGVTQTPKHLITATGQRVTLRCSPRSGDLSVYWYQQSLDQGLQFLIQYYNGEERAKGNILERFSAQQFPDLHSELNLSSLELGDSALYFCASSLHSGANVLTFGAGSRLTVL.

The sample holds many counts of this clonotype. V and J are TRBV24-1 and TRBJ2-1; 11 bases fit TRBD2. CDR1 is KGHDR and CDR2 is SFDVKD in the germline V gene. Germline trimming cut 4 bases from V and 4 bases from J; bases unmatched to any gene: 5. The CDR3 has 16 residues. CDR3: CATSDPGLAAYNEQFF. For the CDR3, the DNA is TGTGCCACCAGTGACCCGGGACTAGCGGCATACAATGAGCAGTTCTTC.

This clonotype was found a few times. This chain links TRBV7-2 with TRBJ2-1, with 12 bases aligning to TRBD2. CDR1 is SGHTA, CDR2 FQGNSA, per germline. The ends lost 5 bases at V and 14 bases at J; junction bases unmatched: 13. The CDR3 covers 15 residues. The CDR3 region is CASSEGTSGSHAKFF. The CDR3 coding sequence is TGTGCCAGCAGCGAGGGGACTAGCGGGTCACATGCGAAGTTCTTC.

For the CDR3, the DNA is TGCAGTGCTCCAGGGGAAGTGCGGAAGAGCTCCTACAATGAGCAGTTCTTC. It codes for CSAPGEVRKSSYNEQFF. The chain carries TRBV20-1 and TRBJ2-1; possibly TRBD1 for D (6 bases). Germline assignment: CDR1 DFQATT and CDR2 SNEGSKA (reference sequence). This CDR3 has 17 amino acids. V was trimmed by 5 bases and J by 0 bases, leaving 20 bases between them.

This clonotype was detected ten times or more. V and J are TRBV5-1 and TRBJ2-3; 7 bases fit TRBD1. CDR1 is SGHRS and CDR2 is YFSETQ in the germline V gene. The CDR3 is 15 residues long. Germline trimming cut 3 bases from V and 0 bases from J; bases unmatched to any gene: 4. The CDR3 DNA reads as TGCGCCAGCAGCTGGGACAGCCCTAGCACAGATACGCAGTATTTT. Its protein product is CASSWDSPSTDTQYF.

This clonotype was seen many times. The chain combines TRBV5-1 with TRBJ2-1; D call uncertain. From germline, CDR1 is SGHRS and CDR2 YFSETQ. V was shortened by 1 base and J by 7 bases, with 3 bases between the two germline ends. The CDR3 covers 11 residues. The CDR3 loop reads CASSLSNEQFF. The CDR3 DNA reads TGCGCCAGCAGCTTGAGTAATGAGCAGTTCTTC.

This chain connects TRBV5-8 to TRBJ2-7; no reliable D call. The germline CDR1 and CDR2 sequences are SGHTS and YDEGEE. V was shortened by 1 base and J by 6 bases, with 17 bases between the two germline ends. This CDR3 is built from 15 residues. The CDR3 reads CASSLRRGITIEQYF. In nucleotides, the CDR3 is TGTGCCAGCAGCTTGAGGCGCGGAATTACGATCGAGCAGTACTTC.

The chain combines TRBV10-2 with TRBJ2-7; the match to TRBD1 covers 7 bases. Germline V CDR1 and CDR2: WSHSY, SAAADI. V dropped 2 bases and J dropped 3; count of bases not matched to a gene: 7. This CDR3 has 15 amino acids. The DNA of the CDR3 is TGCGCCAGCAGTGAGGCGACAGGGAGTCGCTACGAGCAGTACTTC. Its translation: CASSEATGSRYEQYF.

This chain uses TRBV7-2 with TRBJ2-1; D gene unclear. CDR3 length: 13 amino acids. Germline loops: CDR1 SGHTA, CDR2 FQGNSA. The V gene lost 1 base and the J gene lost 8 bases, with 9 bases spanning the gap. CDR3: CASSLGRPDEQFF. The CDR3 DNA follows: TGTGCCAGCAGCTTAGGACGGCCCGATGAGCAGTTCTTC.

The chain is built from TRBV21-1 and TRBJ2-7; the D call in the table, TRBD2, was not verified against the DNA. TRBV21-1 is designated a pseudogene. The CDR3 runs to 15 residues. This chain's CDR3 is CASSKGSAEGYEQYF. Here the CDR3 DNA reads TGTGCCAGCAGCAAAGGGTCCGCCGAGGGCTACGAGCAGTACTTC.

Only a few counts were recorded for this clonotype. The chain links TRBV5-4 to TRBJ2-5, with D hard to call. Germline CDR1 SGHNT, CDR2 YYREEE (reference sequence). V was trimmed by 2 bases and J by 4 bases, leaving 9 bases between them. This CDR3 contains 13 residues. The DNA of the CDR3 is TGTGCCAGCAGCTTAGCACCCCCAGAGACCCAGTACTTC. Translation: CASSLAPPETQYF.

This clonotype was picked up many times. Here the CDR3 DNA reads TGTGCCAGCCGGGATGGAGCCCACGAGCAGTACTTC. Residues: CASRDGAHEQYF. J is TRBJ2-7 and V is TRBV6-5; TRBD2 might be the D (5 bases). The length of the CDR3 is 12 residues. V gave up 8 bases and J gave up 5 bases, with 13 bases separating them. Germline V gene lookup returns CDR1 MNHEY and CDR2 SVGAGI.

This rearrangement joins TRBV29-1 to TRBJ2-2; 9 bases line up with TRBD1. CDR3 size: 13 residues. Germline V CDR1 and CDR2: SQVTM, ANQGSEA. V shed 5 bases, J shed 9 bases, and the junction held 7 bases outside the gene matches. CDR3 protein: CSVPGQGTRELFF. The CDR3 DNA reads TGCAGCGTTCCGGGACAGGGTACCAGGGAGCTGTTTTTT.

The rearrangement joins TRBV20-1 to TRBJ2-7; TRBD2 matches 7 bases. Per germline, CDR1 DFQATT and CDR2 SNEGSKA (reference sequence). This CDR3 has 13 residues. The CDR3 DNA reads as TGCGGCACTAGCGAGATAGATACCTACGAGCAGTACTTC. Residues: CGTSEIDTYEQYF.

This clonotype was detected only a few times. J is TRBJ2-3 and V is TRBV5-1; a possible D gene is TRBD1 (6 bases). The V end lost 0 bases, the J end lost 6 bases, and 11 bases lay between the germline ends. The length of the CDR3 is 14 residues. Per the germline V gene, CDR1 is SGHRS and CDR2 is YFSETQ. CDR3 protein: CASSLGGPWDTQYF. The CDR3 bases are TGCGCCAGCAGCTTGGGGGGGCCATGGGATACGCAGTATTTT.

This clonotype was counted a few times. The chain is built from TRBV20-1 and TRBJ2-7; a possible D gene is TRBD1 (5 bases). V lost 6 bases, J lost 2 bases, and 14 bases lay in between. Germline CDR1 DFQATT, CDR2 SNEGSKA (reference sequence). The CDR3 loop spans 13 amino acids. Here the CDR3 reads CSALSIGAYEQYF. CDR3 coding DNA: TGCAGTGCGTTATCAATAGGGGCCTACGAGCAGTACTTC.

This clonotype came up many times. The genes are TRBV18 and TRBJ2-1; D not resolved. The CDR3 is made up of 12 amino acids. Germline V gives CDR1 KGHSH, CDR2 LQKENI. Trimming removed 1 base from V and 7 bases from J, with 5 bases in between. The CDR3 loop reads CASSPLGNEQFF. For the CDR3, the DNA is TGTGCCAGCTCACCACTAGGAAATGAGCAGTTCTTC.

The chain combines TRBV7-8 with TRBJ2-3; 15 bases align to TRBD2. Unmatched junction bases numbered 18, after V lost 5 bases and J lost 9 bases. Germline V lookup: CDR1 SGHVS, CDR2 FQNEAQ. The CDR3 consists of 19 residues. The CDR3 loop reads CASSHGLAGGPMGSDTQYF. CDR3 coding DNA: TGTGCCAGCAGCCACGGACTAGCGGGGGGGCCAATGGGTTCCGACACGCAGTATTTT. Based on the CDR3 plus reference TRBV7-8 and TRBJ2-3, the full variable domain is GAGVSQSPRYKVAKRGQDVALRCDPISGHVSLFWYQQALGQGPEFLTYFQNEAQLDKSGLPSDRFFAERPEGSVSTLKIQRTQQEDSAVYLCASSHGLAGGPMGSDTQYFGPGTRLTVL.

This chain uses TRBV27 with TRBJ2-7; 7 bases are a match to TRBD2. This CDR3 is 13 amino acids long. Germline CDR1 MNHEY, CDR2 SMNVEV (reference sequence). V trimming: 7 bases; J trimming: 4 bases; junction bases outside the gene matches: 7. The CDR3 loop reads CASMYSGGYEQYF. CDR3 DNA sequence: TGTGCCAGCATGTATTCGGGGGGTTACGAGCAGTACTTC.

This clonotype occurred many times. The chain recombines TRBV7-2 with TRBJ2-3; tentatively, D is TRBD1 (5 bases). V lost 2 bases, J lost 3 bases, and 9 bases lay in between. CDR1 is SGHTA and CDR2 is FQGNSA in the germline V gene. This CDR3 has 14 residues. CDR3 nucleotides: TGTGCCAGCAGCTTAACTCAGGGAACAGATACGCAGTATTTT. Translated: CASSLTQGTDTQYF.